This T cell receptor (beta chain) was recorded in a study of T cells after yellow fever vaccination. Study-wide results and caveats: Detected again after the booster were most primary-vaccination clones, at almost 97% CD4 and around 91% CD8. Abundant clonotypes from the bulk population could contaminate FACS-sorted repertoires.

TCRdb reprocessed the 5' RACE reads via MiXCR and lists one record per CDR3 protein. The sample contains around 250,000 distinct CDR3 sequences, about 5.2% of which appear only once. CDR3 length equals 13 residues. Germline lookup yields CDR1 SNHLY and CDR2 FYNNEI. V shed 6 bases and J shed 1 base, with 9 bases lying between them. This clonotype was counted a few times. Its matching antigen is unknown. The sequencing used CD4+ T cells sorted from PBMCs, collected on the day of the yellow fever booster vaccination. V and J are TRBV2 and TRBJ1-1; D is perhaps TRBD1 (5 bases). This TCR was recovered from a man younger than 35 who received the YFV17D yellow fever vaccine. The CDR3 reads CASRIGANTEAFF. CDR3 DNA: TGTGCCAGCAGGATCGGGGCGAACACTGAAGCTTTCTTT.